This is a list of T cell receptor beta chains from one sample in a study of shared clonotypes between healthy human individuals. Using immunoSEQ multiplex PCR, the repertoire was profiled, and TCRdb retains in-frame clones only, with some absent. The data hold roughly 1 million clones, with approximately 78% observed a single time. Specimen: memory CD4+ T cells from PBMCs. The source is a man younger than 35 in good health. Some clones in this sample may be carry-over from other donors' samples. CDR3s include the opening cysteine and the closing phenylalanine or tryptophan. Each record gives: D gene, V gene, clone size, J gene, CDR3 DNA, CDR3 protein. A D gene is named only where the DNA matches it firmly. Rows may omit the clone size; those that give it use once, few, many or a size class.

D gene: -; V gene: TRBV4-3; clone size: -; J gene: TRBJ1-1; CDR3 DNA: TGCGCCAGCAGCCAAGATTCGGGGGGGGGCACTGAAGCTTTCTTT; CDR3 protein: CASSQDSGGGTEAFF
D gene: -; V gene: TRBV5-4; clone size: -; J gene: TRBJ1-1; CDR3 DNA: TGTGCCAGCAGCTGGGGTAGGACAGTTAACACTGAAGCTTTCTTT; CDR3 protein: CASSWGRTVNTEAFF
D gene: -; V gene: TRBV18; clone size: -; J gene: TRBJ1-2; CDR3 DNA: TGTGCCAGCTCACCACTAAGTGGAGGAGGAGGGGGTCGGTATGGCTACACCTTC; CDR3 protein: CASSPLSGGGGGRYGYTF
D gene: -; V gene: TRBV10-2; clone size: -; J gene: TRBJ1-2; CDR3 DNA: TGCGCCAGCAGTGAGTCGGGACACAGGAACTATGGCTACACCTTC; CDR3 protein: CASSESGHRNYGYTF
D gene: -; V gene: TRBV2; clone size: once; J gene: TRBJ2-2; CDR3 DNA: TGTGCCAGCGGCGGTACTAGTGGGAACACCGGGGAGCTGTTTTTT; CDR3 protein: CASGGTSGNTGELFF
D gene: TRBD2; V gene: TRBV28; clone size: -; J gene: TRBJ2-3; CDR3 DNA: TGTGCCAGCGGGTCTAGCGGGAGAGGAACAGATACGCAGTATTTT; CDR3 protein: CASGSSGRGTDTQYF
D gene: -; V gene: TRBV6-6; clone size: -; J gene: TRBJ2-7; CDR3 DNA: TGTGCCAGCAGTTACGCTGGTGCGGGCTACGAGCAGTACTTC; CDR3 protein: CASSYAGAGYEQYF
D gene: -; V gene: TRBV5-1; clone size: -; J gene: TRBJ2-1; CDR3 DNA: TGCGCCAGCAGCCCGACTGGGACGTTCCCAGACAATGAGCAGTTCTTC; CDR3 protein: CASSPTGTFPDNEQFF
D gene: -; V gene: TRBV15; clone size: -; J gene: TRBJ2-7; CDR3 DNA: TGTGCCACCAGCAGGGAGGGCGCCCGCGAGCAGTACTTC; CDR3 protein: CATSREGAREQYF
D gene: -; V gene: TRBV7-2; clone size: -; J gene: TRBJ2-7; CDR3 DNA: TGTGCCAGCAGCTTTATGGGGGAGCAGTACTTC; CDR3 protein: CASSFMGEQYF